Given below is one T cell receptor beta chain in context. Its antigen is not identified. Clones were sequenced by immunoSEQ multiplex PCR, and TCRdb holds only the in-frame ones, with some missing. The table has about 40,000 clones, about 80% seen once. The data originate from a study of CD4 T cells in relation to SARS-CoV-2 and coronaviruses. In germline, CDR1 is MNHNS, CDR2 SASEGT. V dropped 0 bases and J dropped 2 bases, with 14 bases sitting between them. This CDR3 has 16 amino acids. The sequencing input was naive CD4+ T cells from PBMCs, cultured in vitro. Sample subset: naive CD4+ T cells isolated by negative enrichment. The TCR sequence derives from an adult with COVID-19. The V call is TRBV6-1, the J call TRBJ2-7; a possible D gene is TRBD1 (6 bases). CDR3 region: CASSEAVTGDTYEQYF. The CDR3 nucleotides are TGTGCCAGCAGTGAAGCGGTGACAGGCGACACCTACGAGCAGTACTTC.